Below, one TCR beta chain is given with its context. As yet, its antigen is unknown. Relative to the germline gene, one junction end is altered; a read error may explain this. The library was made from cDNA and included unique molecular identifiers. There were roughly 0.9 to 10 million T cells, and roughly 0.5 million cDNA molecules came from them. TCRdb processed the PCR reads anew with MiXCR; each CDR3 protein has one entry. The repertoire holds about 770,000 distinct CDR3 sequences, with 46% as singletons. The sample belongs to a study of post-analysis software for immune sequencing data. Study background: Relapsing-remitting, secondary progressive and progressive-relapsing multiple sclerosis were all included among the disease courses.

Germline-derived CDR1 and CDR2 are SGHKS and YYEKEE (reference sequence). The CDR3 consists of 15 residues. Overall study results and limits: A handful of TRBV segments appeared more often in patients than in controls, and TRBV5-6, TRBV5-1 and TRBV20-1 were among these. By F measure, samples from a shared preparation batch strongly co-clustered. Significantly lower normalized Chao1 diversity was seen in multiple sclerosis patients than in controls.

The rearrangement uses TRBV5-5 and TRBJ1-4; a weak D match, TRBD1 (5 bases). The receptor comes from a girl between 5 and 17 years old with multiple sclerosis. Material: blood. CDR3 bases: TGCGCCAGCAGCTTGGGGGGATCTAAGGGTGAAAAACTGTTTTTT. It specifies CASSLGGSKGEKLFF.